Included here is one T cell receptor beta chain sequence, with context. No antigen is known for it. Stated time point: persistent/refractory GD, antithyroid drugs over 5 years with positive TRAb. PBMC-extracted RNA yielded the TCR library. Deletions cut 6 bases from V and 3 bases from J, with 9 bases between. The length of the CDR3 is 14 residues. Germline V lookup: CDR1 MNHNS, CDR2 SASEGT. The source of the sample is a study of regulatory T cells in long-lasting Graves disease. General study results and limits: Persistent disease samples used TRBV28, TRBJ1-2 and TRBJ2-5 preferentially.

Building of the TCR beta libraries involved iRepertoire HTBI primers and Arm-PCR of CDR3 regions. A single record per CDR3 protein comes from TCRdb applying MiXCR to the multiplex PCR reads. The sample gives a few hundred thousand distinct CDR3 sequences, 20% to 25% of which show up once; more than 6% is in the top ten. The TCR comes from a female donor with Graves disease. The material sequenced was peripheral blood mononuclear cells (PBMCs), taken when the disease was refractory, from a patient treated with antithyroid drugs. The chain carries TRBV6-1 and TRBJ1-6; D is undetermined. The DNA of the CDR3 is TGTGCCAGCAGACCGGTTCACTATAATTCACCCCTCCACTTT. Its protein is CASRPVHYNSPLHF.